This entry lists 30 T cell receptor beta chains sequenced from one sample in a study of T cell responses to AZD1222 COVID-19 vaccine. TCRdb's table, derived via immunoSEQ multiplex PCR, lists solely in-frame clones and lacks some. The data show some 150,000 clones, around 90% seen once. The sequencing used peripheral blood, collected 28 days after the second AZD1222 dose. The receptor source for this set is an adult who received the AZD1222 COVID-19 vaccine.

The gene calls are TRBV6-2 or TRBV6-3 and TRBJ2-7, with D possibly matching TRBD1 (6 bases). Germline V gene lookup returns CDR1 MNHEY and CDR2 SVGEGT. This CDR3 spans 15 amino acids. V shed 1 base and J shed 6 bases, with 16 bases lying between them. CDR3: CASSYWGRGSGEQYF. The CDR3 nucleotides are TGTGCCAGCAGTTACTGGGGCAGGGGATCGGGCGAGCAGTACTTC.

CDR3 residues: CASRQAFVGYTF. The CDR3 DNA is TGTGCCAGTAGACAGGCTTTCGTTGGCTACACCTTC. The chain carries TRBV28 and TRBJ1-2, with D perhaps matching TRBD1 (6 bases). CDR3 length: 12 residues. Germline loops: CDR1 MDHEN, CDR2 SYDVKM. V was clipped by 9 bases and J by 7 bases, with 15 bases between them.

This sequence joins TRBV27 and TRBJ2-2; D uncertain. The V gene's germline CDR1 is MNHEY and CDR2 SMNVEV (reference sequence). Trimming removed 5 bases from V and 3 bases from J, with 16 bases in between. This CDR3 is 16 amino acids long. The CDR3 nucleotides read TGTGCCAGCAGTAACCAAGGTGGATACGACACCGGGGAGCTGTTTTTT. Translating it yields CASSNQGGYDTGELFF.

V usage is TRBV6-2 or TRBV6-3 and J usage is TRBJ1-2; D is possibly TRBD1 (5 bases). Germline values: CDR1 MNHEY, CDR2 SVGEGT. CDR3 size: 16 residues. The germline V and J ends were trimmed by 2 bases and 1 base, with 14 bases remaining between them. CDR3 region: CASSYPRGTFNYGYTF. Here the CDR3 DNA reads TGTGCCAGCAGTTACCCCCGAGGGACCTTTAACTATGGCTACACCTTC.

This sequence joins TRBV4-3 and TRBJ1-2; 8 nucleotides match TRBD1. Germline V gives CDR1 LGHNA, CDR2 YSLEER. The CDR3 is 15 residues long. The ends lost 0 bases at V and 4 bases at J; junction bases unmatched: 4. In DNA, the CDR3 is TGCGCCAGCAGCCAAGAATCAACAGGGGGCTATGGCTACACCTTC. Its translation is CASSQESTGGYGYTF.

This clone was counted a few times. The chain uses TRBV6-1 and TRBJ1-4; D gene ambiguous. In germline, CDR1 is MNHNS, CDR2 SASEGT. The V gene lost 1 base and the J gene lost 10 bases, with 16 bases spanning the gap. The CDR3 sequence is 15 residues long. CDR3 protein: CASSEVKGIVGKLFF. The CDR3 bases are TGTGCCAGCAGTGAAGTGAAGGGAATAGTTGGAAAACTGTTTTTT.

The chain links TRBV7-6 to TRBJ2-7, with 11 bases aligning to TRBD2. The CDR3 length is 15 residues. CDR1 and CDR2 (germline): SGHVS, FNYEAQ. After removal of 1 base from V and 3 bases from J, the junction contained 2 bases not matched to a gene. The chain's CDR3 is CASSLVGTSGYEQYF. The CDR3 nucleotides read TGTGCCAGCAGCTTAGTGGGGACTAGCGGCTACGAGCAGTACTTC.

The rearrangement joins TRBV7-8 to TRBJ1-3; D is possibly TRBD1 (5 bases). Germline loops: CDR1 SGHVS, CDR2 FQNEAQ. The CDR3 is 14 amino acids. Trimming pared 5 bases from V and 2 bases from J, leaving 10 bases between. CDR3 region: CASSTDSPGNTIYF. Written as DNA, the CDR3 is TGTGCCAGCAGCACCGACAGTCCTGGAAACACCATATATTTT. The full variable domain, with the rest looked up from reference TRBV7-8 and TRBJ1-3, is GAGVSQSPRYKVAKRGQDVALRCDPISGHVSLFWYQQALGQGPEFLTYFQNEAQLDKSGLPSDRFFAERPEGSVSTLKIQRTQQEDSAVYLCASSTDSPGNTIYFGEGSWLTVV.

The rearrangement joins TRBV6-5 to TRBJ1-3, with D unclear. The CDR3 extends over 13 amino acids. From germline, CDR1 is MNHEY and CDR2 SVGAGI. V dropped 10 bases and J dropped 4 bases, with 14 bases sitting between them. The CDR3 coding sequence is TGTGCCACGGGCCTATCGGCAGGAAACACCATATATTTT. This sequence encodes CATGLSAGNTIYF.

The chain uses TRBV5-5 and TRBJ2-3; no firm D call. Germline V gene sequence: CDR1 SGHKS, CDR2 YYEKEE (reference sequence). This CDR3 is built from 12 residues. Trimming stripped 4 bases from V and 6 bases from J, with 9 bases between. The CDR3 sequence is CASSPRSDTQYF. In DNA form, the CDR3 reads TGTGCCAGCAGCCCACGAAGTGATACGCAGTATTTT.

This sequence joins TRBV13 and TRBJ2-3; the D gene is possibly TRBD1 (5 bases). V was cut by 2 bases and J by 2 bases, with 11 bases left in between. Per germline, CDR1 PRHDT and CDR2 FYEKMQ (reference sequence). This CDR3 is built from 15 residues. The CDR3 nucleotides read TGTGCCAGCAGCTTATCAGGGTGGGACACAGATACGCAGTATTTT. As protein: CASSLSGWDTDTQYF.

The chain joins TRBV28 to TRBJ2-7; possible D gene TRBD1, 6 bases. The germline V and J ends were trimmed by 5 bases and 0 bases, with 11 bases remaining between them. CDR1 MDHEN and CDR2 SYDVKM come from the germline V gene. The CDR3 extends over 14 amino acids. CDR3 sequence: CASSNTGTSYEQYF. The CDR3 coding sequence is TGTGCCAGCAGTAATACAGGGACCTCCTACGAGCAGTACTTC.

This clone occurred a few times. The chain's CDR3 is CASSLGSTDTQYF. The CDR3 coding sequence is TGTGCCAGCAGCCTCGGGAGCACAGATACGCAGTATTTT. The chain combines TRBV3-1 (or the pseudogene TRBV3-2) with TRBJ2-3; D not resolved. Germline loops: CDR1 LGHDT, CDR2 YNNKEL (reference sequence). With 4 bases removed from V and 0 bases from J, the gap between germline ends came to 5 bases. This CDR3 contains 13 residues.

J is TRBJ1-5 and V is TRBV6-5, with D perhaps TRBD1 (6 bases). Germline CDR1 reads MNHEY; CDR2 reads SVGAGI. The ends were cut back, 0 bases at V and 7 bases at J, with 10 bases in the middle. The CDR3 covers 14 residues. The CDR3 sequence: CASSYSQGWQPQHF. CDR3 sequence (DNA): TGTGCCAGCAGTTACTCGCAGGGGTGGCAGCCCCAGCATTTT.

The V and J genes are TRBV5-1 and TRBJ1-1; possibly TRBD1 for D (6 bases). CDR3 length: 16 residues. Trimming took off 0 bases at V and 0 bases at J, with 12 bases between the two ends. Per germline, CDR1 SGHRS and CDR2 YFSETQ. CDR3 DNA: TGCGCCAGCAGCTTGGGGGCCGGGGGCATGAACACTGAAGCTTTCTTT. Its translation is CASSLGAGGMNTEAFF.

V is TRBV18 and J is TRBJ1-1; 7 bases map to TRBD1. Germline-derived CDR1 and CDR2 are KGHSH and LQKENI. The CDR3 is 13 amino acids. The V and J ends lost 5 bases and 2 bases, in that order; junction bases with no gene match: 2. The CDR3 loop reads CASSGTANTEAFF. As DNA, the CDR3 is TGTGCCAGCTCAGGGACAGCCAACACTGAAGCTTTCTTT.

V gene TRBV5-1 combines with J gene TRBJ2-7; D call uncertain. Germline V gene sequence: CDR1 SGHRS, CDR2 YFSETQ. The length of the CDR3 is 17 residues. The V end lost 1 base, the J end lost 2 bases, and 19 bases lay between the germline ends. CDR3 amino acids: CASSLFPIGNLAYEQYF. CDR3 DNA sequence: TGCGCCAGCAGCTTGTTTCCCATTGGGAACCTTGCCTACGAGCAGTACTTC.

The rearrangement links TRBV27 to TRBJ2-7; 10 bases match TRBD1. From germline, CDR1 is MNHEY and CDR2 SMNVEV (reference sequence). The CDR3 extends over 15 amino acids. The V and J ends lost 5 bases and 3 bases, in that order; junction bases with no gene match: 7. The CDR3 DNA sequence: TGTGCCAGCAGTCCCGCTGGGACAGGGGTCTACGAGCAGTACTTC. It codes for CASSPAGTGVYEQYF.

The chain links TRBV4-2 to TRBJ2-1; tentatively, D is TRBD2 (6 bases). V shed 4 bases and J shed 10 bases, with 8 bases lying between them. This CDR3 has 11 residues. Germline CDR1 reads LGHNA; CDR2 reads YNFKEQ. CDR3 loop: CASSRRGEQFF. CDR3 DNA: TGTGCCAGCAGCCGACGGGGGGAGCAGTTCTTC.

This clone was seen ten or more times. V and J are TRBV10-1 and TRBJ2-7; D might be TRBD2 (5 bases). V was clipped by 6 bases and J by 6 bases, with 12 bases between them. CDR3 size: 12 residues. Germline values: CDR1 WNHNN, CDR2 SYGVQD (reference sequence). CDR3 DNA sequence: TGCGCCAGCAGCGCCCGGGGATTCGAGCAGTACTTC. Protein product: CASSARGFEQYF.

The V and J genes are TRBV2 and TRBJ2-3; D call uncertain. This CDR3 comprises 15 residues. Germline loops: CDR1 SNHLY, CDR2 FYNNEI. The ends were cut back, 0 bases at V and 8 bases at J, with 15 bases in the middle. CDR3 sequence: CASSEALPSTGTQYF. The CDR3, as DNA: TGTGCCAGCAGTGAAGCGCTTCCTTCGACCGGTACGCAGTATTTT.

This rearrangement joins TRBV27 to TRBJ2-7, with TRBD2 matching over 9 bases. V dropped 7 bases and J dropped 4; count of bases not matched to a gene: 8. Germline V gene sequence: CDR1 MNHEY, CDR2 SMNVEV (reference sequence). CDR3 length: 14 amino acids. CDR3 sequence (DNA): TGTGCCAGCACTAGTAGCGGGAGTTTGTACGAGCAGTACTTC. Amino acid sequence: CASTSSGSLYEQYF.

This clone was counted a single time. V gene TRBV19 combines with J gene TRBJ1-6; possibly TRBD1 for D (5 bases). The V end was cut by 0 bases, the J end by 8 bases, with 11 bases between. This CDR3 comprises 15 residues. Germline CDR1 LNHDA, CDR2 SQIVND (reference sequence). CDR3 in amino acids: CASSIEPLGDSPLHF. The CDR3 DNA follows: TGTGCCAGTAGTATAGAGCCCTTGGGGGATTCACCCCTCCACTTT.

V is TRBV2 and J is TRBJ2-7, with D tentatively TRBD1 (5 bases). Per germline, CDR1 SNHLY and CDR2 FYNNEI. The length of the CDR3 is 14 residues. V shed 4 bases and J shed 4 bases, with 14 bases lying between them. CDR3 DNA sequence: TGTGCCAGCAGTGGTTCCAGGGTTGGTTACGAGCAGTACTTC. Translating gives CASSGSRVGYEQYF.

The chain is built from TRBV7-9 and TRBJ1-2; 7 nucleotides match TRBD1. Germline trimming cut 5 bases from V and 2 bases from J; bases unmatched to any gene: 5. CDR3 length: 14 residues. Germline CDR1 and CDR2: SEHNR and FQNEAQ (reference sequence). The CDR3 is CASSPRQGNYGYTF. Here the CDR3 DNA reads TGTGCCAGCAGCCCTCGACAGGGCAACTATGGCTACACCTTC.

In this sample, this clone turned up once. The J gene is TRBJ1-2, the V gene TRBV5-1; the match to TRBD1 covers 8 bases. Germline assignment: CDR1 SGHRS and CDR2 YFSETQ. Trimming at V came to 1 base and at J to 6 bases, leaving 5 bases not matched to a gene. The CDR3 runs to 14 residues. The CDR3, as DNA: TGCGCCAGCAGCTTGCAGGGGGCGTGGAATGGCTACACCTTC. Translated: CASSLQGAWNGYTF.

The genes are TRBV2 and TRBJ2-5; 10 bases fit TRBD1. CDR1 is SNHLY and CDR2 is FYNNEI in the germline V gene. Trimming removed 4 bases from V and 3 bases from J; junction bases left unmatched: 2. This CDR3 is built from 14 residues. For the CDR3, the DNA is TGTGCCAGCAGTGCAGGGACAGGGGAAGAGACCCAGTACTTC. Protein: CASSAGTGEETQYF. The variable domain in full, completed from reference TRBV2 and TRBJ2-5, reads EPEVTQTPSHQVTQMGQEVILRCVPISNHLYFYWYRQILGQKVEFLVSFYNNEISEKSEIFDDQFSVERPDGSNFTLKIRSTKLEDSAMYFCASSAGTGEETQYFGPGTRLLVL.

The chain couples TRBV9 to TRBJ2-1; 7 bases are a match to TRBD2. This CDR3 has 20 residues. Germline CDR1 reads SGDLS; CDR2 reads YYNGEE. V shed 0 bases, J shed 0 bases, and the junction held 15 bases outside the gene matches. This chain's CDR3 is CASSVGLADNFGSSYNEQFF. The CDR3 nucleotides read TGTGCCAGCAGCGTAGGGCTAGCGGATAACTTTGGGAGCTCCTACAATGAGCAGTTCTTC.

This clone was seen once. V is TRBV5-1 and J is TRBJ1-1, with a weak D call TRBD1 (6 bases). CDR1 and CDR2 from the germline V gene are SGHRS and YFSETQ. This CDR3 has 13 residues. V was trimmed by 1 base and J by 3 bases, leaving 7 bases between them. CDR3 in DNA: TGCGCCAGCAGCTTGCAGGGGTACACTGAAGCTTTCTTT. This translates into CASSLQGYTEAFF.

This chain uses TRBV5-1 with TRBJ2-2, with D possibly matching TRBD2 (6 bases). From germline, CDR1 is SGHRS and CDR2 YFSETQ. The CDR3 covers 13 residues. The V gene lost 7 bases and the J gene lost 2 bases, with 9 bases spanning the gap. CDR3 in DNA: TGCGCCAGCGGGGACTTTAACACCGGGGAGCTGTTTTTT. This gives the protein CASGDFNTGELFF.